One and the same sample provided the 8 T cell receptor beta chains below, sequenced in a study of cytomegalovirus exposure and HLA in healthy donors. Primers included in the PCR were 60 Vbeta and 13 Jbeta primers. The repertoire was sequenced with immunoSEQ multiplex PCR; TCRdb's copy has only in-frame clones and lacks some. The table includes over 95,000 clones, 74% detected once. The material sequenced was PBMCs. Source of these receptors: a human donor in good health.

This chain uses TRBV11-2 with TRBJ2-5, with D possibly TRBD2 on 6 matching bases. Germline CDR1 SGHAT, CDR2 FQNNGV. The length of the CDR3 is 16 residues. Trimming shortened V by 5 bases and J by 4 bases, and 20 bases separated the two germline ends. The DNA for the CDR3 is TGTGCCAGCAGCCGCCTCTCTGGGGGAGGCATAGAGACCCAGTACTTC. Its protein product is CASSRLSGGGIETQYF.

This chain links TRBV6-5 with TRBJ1-1, with no clear D. The germline V and J ends were trimmed by 0 bases and 5 bases, with 16 bases remaining between them. The germline V gene has CDR1 MNHEY and CDR2 SVGAGI. This CDR3 region has 16 residues. In DNA, the CDR3 is TGTGCCAGCAGTTACTCGCGGGAGGGCAGTTGGACTGAAGCTTTCTTT. Its protein is CASSYSREGSWTEAFF.

The V call is TRBV27, the J call TRBJ2-5; the match to TRBD2 covers 13 bases. Judging by the DNA end, TRBJ2-7 fits better; the J call may be wrong. The CDR3 is made up of 18 amino acids. The V gene's germline CDR1 is MNHEY and CDR2 SMNVEV (reference sequence). The CDR3 loop is CARQTYEPLAGGPHEQYF. The CDR3 nucleotides are TGTGCCAGACAAACGTATGAGCCACTAGCGGGAGGGCCCCACGAGCAGTACTTC.

The chain links TRBV28 to TRBJ2-3; possibly TRBD1 for D (7 bases). Trimming took 5 bases from V and 2 from J, leaving 14 bases between them. The CDR3 consists of 15 residues. Per the germline V gene, CDR1 is MDHEN and CDR2 is SYDVKM. CDR3 amino acids: CASSDVRGATDTQYF. The CDR3 nucleotides are TGTGCCAGCAGTGACGTCAGGGGGGCCACAGATACGCAGTATTTT. The full variable domain, with the rest looked up from reference TRBV28 and TRBJ2-3, is DVKVTQSSRYLVKRTGEKVFLECVQDMDHENMFWYRQDPGLGLRLIYFSYDVKMKEKGDIPEGYSVSREKKERFSLILESASTNQTSMYLCASSDVRGATDTQYFGPGTRLTVL.

This sequence joins TRBV7-9 and TRBJ2-3; perhaps TRBD1 as D (5 bases). Germline CDR1 SEHNR, CDR2 FQNEAQ (reference sequence). V lost 5 bases and J lost 5, with 23 bases in between. CDR3 length: 17 amino acids. The DNA of the CDR3 is TGTGCCAGCAGCCCACCCGGCAGGGTGGTTGTTGGAGATACGCAGTATTTT. It is translated as CASSPPGRVVVGDTQYF. The whole variable domain, remainder taken from reference TRBV7-9 and TRBJ2-3, is DTGVSQNPRHKITKRGQNVTFRCDPISEHNRLYWYRQTLGQGPEFLTYFQNEAQLEKSRLLSDRFSAERPKGSFSTLEIQRTEQGDSAMYLCASSPPGRVVVGDTQYFGPGTRLTVL.

The genes are TRBV7-7 and TRBJ2-5; 13 nucleotides align to TRBD2. Trimming at V came to 5 bases and at J to 9 bases, leaving 12 bases not matched to a gene. Germline CDR1 SSHAT, CDR2 FNYEAQ (reference sequence). The CDR3 length is 16 residues. In nucleotides, the CDR3 is TGTGCCAGCAGCCCTGGACTAGCGGGAGCAGGGGTGGCCCAGTACTTC. It is translated as CASSPGLAGAGVAQYF.

The chain couples TRBV6-1 to TRBJ1-2, with 7 bases lining up with TRBD1. Germline V gene data show CDR1 as MNHNS and CDR2 as SASEGT. Unmatched junction bases numbered 6, after V lost 10 bases and J lost 4 bases. The CDR3 consists of 12 residues. The CDR3 loop is CATGTAFYGYTF. For the CDR3, the DNA is TGTGCCACCGGGACAGCCTTCTATGGCTACACCTTC.

The chain employs TRBV11-3 and TRBJ2-3; a possible D gene is TRBD1 (6 bases). Germline V gene data show CDR1 as SGHNT and CDR2 as YENEEA. Trimming left V 1 base short and J 2 bases short, with 10 bases between. The CDR3 extends over 15 amino acids. Here the CDR3 reads CASSLGTDFTDTQYF. CDR3 coding DNA: TGTGCCAGCAGCTTAGGGACAGACTTCACAGATACGCAGTATTTT. Together with reference TRBV11-3 and TRBJ2-3, the CDR3 gives the full variable domain: EAGVVQSPRYKIIEKKQPVAFWCNPISGHNTLYWYLQNLGQGPELLIRYENEEAVDDSQLPKDRFSAERLKGVDSTLKIQPAELGDSAVYLCASSLGTDFTDTQYFGPGTRLTVL.